These T cell receptor beta chains were read from a single sample in a study of T cells in Graves' hyperthyroidism and ophthalmopathy. MiXCR, run by TCRdb on the multiplex PCR reads, gives a single entry per CDR3 protein. The sample lists some 740,000 distinct CDR3 sequences, less than 15% occurring once. Input material: blood. All receptors derive from a woman between 18 and 30 years old with Graves' hyperthyroidism. Both conserved end residues are part of each CDR3. D genes are given only for firm matches. Clone size is shown for a subset of rows, as once, few, many or a class of expanded clone.

size | J | V | D | CDR3 | DNA
once | TRBJ1-6 | TRBV20-1 | TRBD1 | CSASRGQGNSPLHF | TGCAGTGCCAGTAGGGGACAGGGTAACTCACCCCTCCACTTT
. | TRBJ1-6 | TRBV14 | . | CASSQDGGQNSPLHF | TGTGCCAGCAGCCAAGATGGTGGGCAGAATTCACCCCTCCACTTT
many | TRBJ1-6 | TRBV18 | . | CASSSANSRANSPLHF | TGTGCCAGCTCATCGGCTAACTCCAGGGCAAATTCACCCCTCCACTTT
many | TRBJ2-7 | TRBV9 | TRBD2 | CASSGGEGEQYF | TGTGCCAGCAGTGGGGGGGAGGGCGAGCAGTACTTC
many | TRBJ2-1 | TRBV7-8 | . | CASSLVTGEAYNEQFF | TGTGCCAGCAGCTTAGTTACAGGTGAGGCCTACAATGAGCAGTTCTTC
few | TRBJ1-5 | TRBV6-1 | . | CASSTSYQPQHF | TGTGCCAGCAGCACATCGTATCAGCCCCAGCATTTT
many | TRBJ2-7 | TRBV29-1 | TRBD2 | CSAGGGRVYEQYF | TGCAGCGCCGGTGGAGGGAGGGTTTACGAGCAGTACTTC
many | TRBJ2-7 | TRBV20-1 | TRBD1 | CSARDRGQGVLSEQYF | TGCAGTGCTAGAGATAGGGGACAGGGGGTGCTGAGCGAGCAGTACTTC
. | TRBJ1-2 | TRBV4-1 | . | CASSQYIRYGYTF | TGCGCCAGCAGCCAGTATATACGATACGGCTACACCTTC
. | TRBJ2-1 | TRBV24-1 | . | CATGGTATFNEQFF | TGTGCCACCGGAGGGACTGCCACGTTCAATGAGCAGTTCTTC
. | TRBJ1-1 | TRBV3-1 | TRBD1 | CASSAGTGSTEAFF | TGTGCCAGCAGCGCCGGGACAGGAAGCACTGAAGCTTTCTTT
many | TRBJ2-4 | TRBV7-2 | TRBD2 | CASSLAGTSGNIQYF | TGTGCCAGCAGCTTAGCAGGGACTAGCGGAAACATTCAGTACTTC
many | TRBJ2-7 | TRBV20-1 | . | CSATDPGLPTYEQYF | TGCAGTGCTACGGATCCGGGACTGCCGACCTACGAGCAGTACTTC
few | TRBJ1-4 | TRBV27 | TRBD1 | CASSPRGLAGEKLFF | TGTGCCAGCAGTCCTAGGGGGCTGGCAGGAGAAAAACTGTTTTTT
many | TRBJ2-1 | TRBV11-3 | . | CASSLGSWTSSYNEQFF | TGTGCCAGCAGCTTAGGGTCCTGGACAAGCTCCTACAATGAGCAGTTCTTC
many | TRBJ2-1 | TRBV28 | . | CASSLLSRQSSYNEQFF | TGTGCCAGCAGTTTATTATCCCGACAGAGCTCCTACAATGAGCAGTTCTTC
few | TRBJ2-4 | TRBV30 | TRBD2 | CAWSSPWTSGSRRAKNIQYF | TGTGCCTGGAGTTCCCCTTGGACTAGCGGGAGCCGTCGGGCCAAAAACATTCAGTACTTC
many | TRBJ1-5 | TRBV28 | TRBD1 | CASTPGGRGPDQPQHF | TGTGCCAGCACCCCAGGGGGAAGGGGGCCCGATCAGCCCCAGCATTTT
. | TRBJ2-7 | TRBV2 | . | CASSEWASEQYF | TGTGCCAGCAGTGAATGGGCGAGCGAGCAGTACTTC
. | TRBJ2-2 | TRBV6-1 | . | CASQTSNGRELFF | TGTGCCAGTCAGACTAGTAACGGACGGGAGCTGTTTTTT
many | TRBJ2-1 | TRBV7-9 | TRBD2 | CASSELAAANEQFF | TGTGCCAGCAGCGAGCTAGCGGCGGCCAATGAGCAGTTCTTC
few | TRBJ1-5 | TRBV20-1 | . | CSARKDSNQPQHF | TGCAGTGCTAGAAAGGATAGCAATCAGCCCCAGCATTTT
few | TRBJ2-5 | TRBV30 | TRBD2 | CAWSVRGGRNF | TGTGCCTGGAGTGTACGGGGGGGGCGAAACTTC
few | TRBJ2-1 | TRBV5-4 | TRBD1 | CASSIRDREGKQFF | TGTGCCAGCAGCATCCGGGACAGGGAAGGAAAGCAGTTCTTC
. | TRBJ1-6 | TRBV20-1 | . | CSASQGANSPLHF | TGCAGTGCTAGCCAGGGCGCCAATTCACCCCTCCACTTT
many | TRBJ2-5 | TRBV27 | . | CASSPYQGSDETQYF | TGTGCCAGCAGTCCCTACCAGGGGAGCGATGAGACCCAGTACTTC
few | TRBJ1-2 | TRBV20-1 | . | CSARGRRAYSGYTF | TGCAGTGCTAGAGGAAGGAGGGCCTATAGTGGCTACACCTTC
few | TRBJ2-7 | TRBV24-1 | TRBD1 | CATSGDSGQGGYEQYF | TGTGCCACCAGTGGCGACTCGGGACAGGGGGGATACGAGCAGTACTTC
many | TRBJ2-2 | TRBV24-1 | . | CATSPPGVGYTGELFF | TGTGCCACCAGTCCGCCCGGCGTCGGTTACACCGGGGAGCTGTTTTTT
many | TRBJ2-3 | TRBV20-1 | . | CSARKGGETDTQYF | TGCAGTGCTCGGAAGGGGGGGGAGACAGATACGCAGTATTTT
. | TRBJ1-1 | TRBV5-1 | . | CASNFQGRGARAEAFF | TGCGCCAGCAACTTTCAGGGGAGGGGGGCGAGGGCTGAAGCTTTCTTT
many | TRBJ1-5 | TRBV14 | . | CASSHRWMQRKNQPQHF | TGTGCCAGCAGCCACCGATGGATGCAGAGAAAAAATCAGCCCCAGCATTTT